The 10 T cell receptor beta chains below come from one sample, sequenced in a study of response to subunit inactivated influenza vaccine. Via MiXCR, TCRdb re-called the RT-PCR reads, giving one row per CDR3 protein. The table includes about 570,000 distinct CDR3 sequences, approximately 10% detected once. The same specimen was also included in a second study, on T cells expressing NK-cell markers. That study reports: cDNA encoding TCR beta was synthesized via 5'RACE template switching incorporating UMIs.

The source material was PBMCs from blood, sampled on the day of vaccination. These receptors came from a man in his fifties or sixties who received an inactivated influenza vaccine.

The sample holds many counts of this clonotype. The CDR3 region has the DNA TGTGCCAGCAGCCAAGCCAGGGTAAGCGAGCAGTACTTC. Translating it yields CASSQARVSEQYF. The chain uses TRBV14 and TRBJ2-7; D is perhaps TRBD1 (5 bases). The CDR3 is made up of 13 amino acids. Germline V gene lookup returns CDR1 SGHDN and CDR2 FVKESK. Trimming left V 1 base short and J 6 bases short, with 10 bases between. Drawing the rest from reference TRBV14 and TRBJ2-7, the complete variable domain is EAGVTQFPSHSVIEKGQTVTLRCDPISGHDNLYWYRRVMGKEIKFLLHFVKESKQDESGMPNNRFLAERTGGTYSTLKVQPAELEDSGVYFCASSQARVSEQYFGPGTRLTVT.

V and J are TRBV6-2 or TRBV6-3 and TRBJ2-7, with D uncertain. V shed 4 bases and J shed 2 bases, with 12 bases lying between them. CDR1 and CDR2 from the germline V gene are MNHEY and SVGEGT. The CDR3 is 14 amino acids. CDR3 sequence: CASSLTPPPYEQYF. CDR3 DNA: TGTGCCAGCAGTTTGACTCCCCCGCCCTACGAGCAGTACTTC.

V is TRBV6-1 and J is TRBJ2-3; 9 bases match TRBD2. This CDR3 has 13 residues. The V segment lost 6 bases and the J segment 4 bases; nucleotides outside the gene matches: 2. Germline loops: CDR1 MNHNS, CDR2 SASEGT. The CDR3 region is CASRRTSADTQYF. CDR3 sequence (DNA): TGTGCCAGCAGACGGACTAGCGCAGATACGCAGTATTTT.

The sample holds a few counts of this clonotype. The CDR3: CASSQGGQDEQYF. The CDR3 DNA follows: TGCGCCAGCAGCCAAGGAGGGCAGGACGAGCAGTACTTC. The V call is TRBV4-1, the J call TRBJ2-7; D may be TRBD2 (5 bases). Germline values: CDR1 MGHRA, CDR2 YSYEKL. This CDR3 has 13 amino acids. Between the trimmed V and J ends, which lost 1 base and 5 bases, there was a span of 9 bases.

With regard to this clonotype: One end of the junction does not line up with germline, which may come from a read error. The chain carries TRBV10-2 and TRBJ2-1, with 11 bases identical to TRBD2. Germline V lookup: CDR1 WSHSY, CDR2 SAAADI. The CDR3 is made up of 14 amino acids. CDR3 region: CPSSETSGGDEQFF. CDR3 in DNA: TGCCCCAGCAGTGAAACTAGCGGGGGCGATGAGCAGTTCTTC.

This chain uses TRBV5-1 with TRBJ1-1; D unclear. The V gene's germline CDR1 is SGHRS and CDR2 YFSETQ. The CDR3 covers 16 residues. V lost 3 bases and J lost 5, with 20 bases in between. For the CDR3, the DNA is TGCGCCAGCAGCTGGTACTATGACTGGTCGATGACTGAAGCTTTCTTT. It is translated as CASSWYYDWSMTEAFF.

The genes are TRBV24-1 and TRBJ2-1; D call uncertain. V lost 1 base to trimming and J lost 5 bases, with 8 bases between them. The CDR3 loop spans 14 amino acids. The V gene's germline CDR1 is KGHDR and CDR2 SFDVKD. CDR3 in DNA: TGTGCCACCAGTGATTTTCCCCCAAACAATGAGCAGTTCTTC. Amino acid sequence: CATSDFPPNNEQFF.

The chain couples TRBV29-1 to TRBJ2-7; TRBD1 aligns across 10 bases. The germline V gene has CDR1 SQVTM and CDR2 ANQGSEA. The V and J ends lost 6 bases and 5 bases, in that order; junction bases with no gene match: 10. The CDR3 length is 14 residues. The CDR3 sequence is CSVNSGTGVHEQYF. The CDR3, as DNA: TGCAGCGTAAATTCCGGGACAGGGGTCCACGAGCAGTACTTC.

This clonotype has at least ten counts. This chain joins TRBV20-1 and TRBJ2-2, with 8 bases that match TRBD1. J lost 3 bases, V lost 6 bases, and 6 bases had no gene match. The length of the CDR3 is 14 residues. Per germline, CDR1 DFQATT and CDR2 SNEGSKA (reference sequence). The CDR3 is CSAGGQAYTGELFF. The CDR3 DNA reads as TGCAGTGCGGGGGGACAGGCTTACACCGGGGAGCTGTTTTTT.

In its sample, this clonotype was seen a few times. V usage is TRBV29-1 and J usage is TRBJ2-3; TRBD2 is a possible D gene (5 bases). CDR3 length equals 13 residues. The V end lost 3 bases, the J end lost 0 bases, and 7 bases lay between the germline ends. Germline CDR1 SQVTM, CDR2 ANQGSEA. The DNA for the CDR3 is TGCAGCGTTGACGAGGGAAGCACAGATACGCAGTATTTT. Encoded protein: CSVDEGSTDTQYF.